The subject of this entry is one T cell receptor beta chain. Antigen specificity is unknown. Profiling relied on immunoSEQ multiplex PCR, and the TCRdb table lists in-frame clones only, not all of them. The sample lists roughly 140,000 clones; approximately 89% were seen once. The CDR3 runs 14 residues. Germline V gene sequence: CDR1 SGDLS, CDR2 YYNGEE. V was clipped by 3 bases and J by 5 bases, with 12 bases between them. This entry belongs to a study of T cell responses to AZD1222 COVID-19 vaccine. Study-wide findings and caveats: Most donors were white British and more were female, and clonal diversity was possibly underestimated. Per reports, nearly half of all spike-specific TCRs target regions that are unmutated in variants. Compared with day 0, the breadth and depth of the Spike-specific TCR repertoire rose significantly after two doses of AZD1222.

This TCR came from an adult in good health. The gene calls are TRBV9 and TRBJ1-3; D is undetermined. The input for sequencing was peripheral blood, taken on day 0 of AZD1222 vaccination. The CDR3 spells CASSGYSTRNTIYF. The CDR3 nucleotides are TGTGCCAGCAGCGGATACAGCACACGAAACACCATATATTTT.